Listed below are T cell receptor beta chains from one sample, sequenced in a study of cytomegalovirus exposure and HLA in healthy donors. The protocol was immunoSEQ multiplex PCR, while the TCRdb copy is restricted to in-frame clones and leaves out a portion. The table shows tens of thousands of clones, with over 55% occurring only once. Sequenced sample: PBMCs. All receptors derive from a man aged 55 to 70 in good health and CMV-seropositive. CDR3s include the opening cysteine and the closing phenylalanine or tryptophan. The D gene is left open where the match is weak. The size entry is marked missing in some rows and otherwise reads once, few, many or a size class.

D gene: NA; J gene: TRBJ1-1; V gene: TRBV21-1; clone size: NA; CDR3 DNA: TGTGCCAGCAGCAACAAACGGGGGTGGATCTCCCCCTTAAACACTGAAGCTTTCTTT; CDR3 protein: CASSNKRGWISPLNTEAFF
D gene: NA; J gene: TRBJ2-7; V gene: TRBV5-4; clone size: NA; CDR3 DNA: TGTGCCAGCCACATAAACCCTTTCAACGAGCAGTACTTC; CDR3 protein: CASHINPFNEQYF
D gene: NA; J gene: TRBJ1-2; V gene: TRBV7-8; clone size: NA; CDR3 DNA: TGTGCCAGCACCCAGGGGAGGGGACTCGACTATGGCTACACCTTC; CDR3 protein: CASTQGRGLDYGYTF
D gene: TRBD2; J gene: TRBJ2-3; V gene: TRBV5-6; clone size: NA; CDR3 DNA: TGTGCCAGCAGCTTGTGGACTAGCGGGACCGTTTTT; CDR3 protein: CASSLWTSGTVF
D gene: TRBD2; J gene: TRBJ2-2; V gene: TRBV30; clone size: NA; CDR3 DNA: TGTGCCTGGGGAACCCTAGCGGGAGCCGGGGAGCTGTTTTTT; CDR3 protein: CAWGTLAGAGELFF
D gene: NA; J gene: TRBJ2-7; V gene: TRBV5-4; clone size: NA; CDR3 DNA: TGTGCCAGCAGCTCCTATTCCCCCTACGAGCAGTACTTC; CDR3 protein: CASSSYSPYEQYF
D gene: NA; J gene: TRBJ2-7; V gene: TRBV29-1; clone size: NA; CDR3 DNA: TGCAGCGCGAGATTGGGGACTCAGAGCTCCTACGAGCAGTACTTC; CDR3 protein: CSARLGTQSSYEQYF
D gene: NA; J gene: TRBJ2-7; V gene: TRBV4-3; clone size: few; CDR3 DNA: TGCGCCAGCAGCCAAGAACCGGGGTACGCATCAGAGCAGTACTTC; CDR3 protein: CASSQEPGYASEQYF
D gene: NA; J gene: TRBJ2-7; V gene: TRBV6-6; clone size: NA; CDR3 DNA: TGTGCCAGCAGTTACCATCGGACTCCGGTTGACGAGCAGTACTTC; CDR3 protein: CASSYHRTPVDEQYF
D gene: NA; J gene: TRBJ1-4; V gene: TRBV19; clone size: NA; CDR3 DNA: TGTGCCAGTAGCCCCCCCCGCAGGGGTGAAAAACTGTTTTTT; CDR3 protein: CASSPPRRGEKLFF
D gene: TRBD2; J gene: TRBJ2-3; V gene: TRBV6-6; clone size: NA; CDR3 DNA: TGTGCCAGCAGCGCGACTAGCATCACAGATACGCAGTATTTT; CDR3 protein: CASSATSITDTQYF
D gene: NA; J gene: TRBJ1-5; V gene: TRBV30; clone size: NA; CDR3 DNA: TGTGCCTGGAGTGTATCGTCCAGTTATCAGCCCCAGCATTTT; CDR3 protein: CAWSVSSSYQPQHF
D gene: NA; J gene: TRBJ2-7; V gene: TRBV6-5; clone size: few; CDR3 DNA: TGTGCCAGCAGTCGTGGGGGGTCATATCAGTACTTC; CDR3 protein: CASSRGGSYQYF
D gene: TRBD1; J gene: TRBJ2-7; V gene: TRBV11-2; clone size: few; CDR3 DNA: TGTGCCAGCAGCTTATCGGGGACAGGGAGGTACGAGCAGTACTTC; CDR3 protein: CASSLSGTGRYEQYF
D gene: NA; J gene: TRBJ2-1; V gene: TRBV7-3; clone size: NA; CDR3 DNA: TGTGCCAGCAGCCATGGGCGGGTTGACTACAATGAGCAGTTCTTC; CDR3 protein: CASSHGRVDYNEQFF
D gene: TRBD1; J gene: TRBJ2-3; V gene: TRBV10-3; clone size: NA; CDR3 DNA: TGTGCCATCAGTGGGAGGACAGGGGGCTCAGATACGCAGTATTTT; CDR3 protein: CAISGRTGGSDTQYF
D gene: TRBD2; J gene: TRBJ2-4; V gene: TRBV28; clone size: NA; CDR3 DNA: TGTGCCAGCAGTTTATCCGGGGGGGGCCGAAACATTCAGTACTTC; CDR3 protein: CASSLSGGGRNIQYF
D gene: NA; J gene: TRBJ2-7; V gene: TRBV4-2; clone size: NA; CDR3 DNA: TGTGCCAGCAGCCAAGGAGACCGGGACACCCTCTACGAGCAGTACTTC; CDR3 protein: CASSQGDRDTLYEQYF
D gene: TRBD1; J gene: TRBJ2-7; V gene: TRBV6-1; clone size: NA; CDR3 DNA: TGTGCCAGCAGTGGGGAGACAGGGATCTTTTCCTACGAGCAGTACTTC; CDR3 protein: CASSGETGIFSYEQYF
D gene: TRBD1; J gene: TRBJ2-5; V gene: TRBV19; clone size: NA; CDR3 DNA: TGTGCCAGTAGTATTAGGAGGGACAGGGGGACCAAAGAGACCCAGTACTTC; CDR3 protein: CASSIRRDRGTKETQYF
D gene: TRBD1; J gene: TRBJ1-2; V gene: TRBV6-1; clone size: NA; CDR3 DNA: TGTGCCAGCAGTCGACAGGGGTACTATGGCTACACCTTC; CDR3 protein: CASSRQGYYGYTF
D gene: TRBD1; J gene: TRBJ2-2; V gene: TRBV5-1; clone size: NA; CDR3 DNA: TGCGCCAGCAGGACAGGGGGCGGCGGGGAGCTGTTTTTT; CDR3 protein: CASRTGGGGELFF
D gene: NA; J gene: TRBJ2-1; V gene: TRBV6-1; clone size: NA; CDR3 DNA: TGTGCCAGCAGTACCCGACAGAACAATGAGCAGTTCTTC; CDR3 protein: CASSTRQNNEQFF
D gene: NA; J gene: TRBJ2-3; V gene: TRBV5-1; clone size: NA; CDR3 DNA: TGCGCCAGCAGCTTTTCCGGGACAGATACGCAGTATTTT; CDR3 protein: CASSFSGTDTQYF
D gene: NA; J gene: TRBJ2-1; V gene: TRBV11-2; clone size: NA; CDR3 DNA: TGTGCCAGCATCCAGGTTGGCTCCTACAATGAGCAGTTCTTC; CDR3 protein: CASIQVGSYNEQFF
D gene: TRBD1; J gene: TRBJ2-2; V gene: TRBV6-5; clone size: NA; CDR3 DNA: TGTGCCAGCAGGAAGACAGGGCCCACCGGGGAGCTGTTTTTT; CDR3 protein: CASRKTGPTGELFF
D gene: TRBD2; J gene: TRBJ2-3; V gene: TRBV10-3; clone size: NA; CDR3 DNA: TGTGCCATCAGGGAACAGGGACTAGCGGAAAATACGCAGTATTTT; CDR3 protein: CAIREQGLAENTQYF
D gene: TRBD2; J gene: TRBJ2-7; V gene: TRBV5-1; clone size: NA; CDR3 DNA: TGCGCCAGCAGGTCTAAGCGGGATATCTCCTACGAGCAGTACTTC; CDR3 protein: CASRSKRDISYEQYF
D gene: TRBD1; J gene: TRBJ1-5; V gene: TRBV4-1; clone size: few; CDR3 DNA: TGCGCCAGCAGCCAAGATCGGGTGGGACAGGGTGAGGTAGCGGATCAGCCCCAGCATTTT; CDR3 protein: CASSQDRVGQGEVADQPQHF
D gene: NA; J gene: TRBJ2-3; V gene: TRBV4-1; clone size: NA; CDR3 DNA: TGCGCCAGCAGCCCCTACTCCGGGACACCGCCAGATACGCAGTATTTT; CDR3 protein: CASSPYSGTPPDTQYF
D gene: TRBD2; J gene: TRBJ2-7; V gene: TRBV15; clone size: NA; CDR3 DNA: TGTGCCACCAGAGCGGGACTAGCGGGTTCCTACGAGCAGTACTTC; CDR3 protein: CATRAGLAGSYEQYF